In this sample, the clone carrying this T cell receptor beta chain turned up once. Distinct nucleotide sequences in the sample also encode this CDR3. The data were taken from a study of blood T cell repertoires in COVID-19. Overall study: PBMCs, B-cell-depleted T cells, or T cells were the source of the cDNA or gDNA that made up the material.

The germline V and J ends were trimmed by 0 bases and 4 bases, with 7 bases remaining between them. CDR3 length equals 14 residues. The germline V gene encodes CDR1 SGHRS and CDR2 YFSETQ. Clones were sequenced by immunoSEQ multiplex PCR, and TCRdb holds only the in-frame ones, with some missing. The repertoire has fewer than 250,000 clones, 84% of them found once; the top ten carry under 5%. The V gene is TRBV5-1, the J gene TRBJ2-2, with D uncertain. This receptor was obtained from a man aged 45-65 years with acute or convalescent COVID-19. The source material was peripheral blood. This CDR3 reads CASSLELATGELFF. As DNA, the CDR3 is TGCGCCAGCAGCTTGGAGCTCGCCACCGGGGAGCTGTTTTTT.